These T cell receptor beta chains were read from a single sample in a study of T cells in Graves' hyperthyroidism and ophthalmopathy. TCRdb reprocessed the multiplex PCR reads with MiXCR, giving one entry per CDR3 protein. The sample includes 550,000 to 700,000 distinct CDR3 sequences, over 12% of them seen just once. The material sequenced was blood. These receptors were taken from a middle-aged woman with Graves' ophthalmopathy. Both conserved end residues are part of each CDR3. D genes are given only for firm matches. For some rows the clone size is stated as once, few or many, or as a class when expanded; others skip it.

cdr3_nt cdr3_aa j_call clone_size v_call d_call
TGCGCCAGCAGCTTGGCATCTAGCGGCCAGGGTAGCATTCAGTACTTC CASSLASSGQGSIQYF TRBJ2-4 many TRBV5-1 TRBD2
TGTGCCTGGGAAAGGGGGGAGAACACTGAAGCTTTCTTT CAWERGENTEAFF TRBJ1-1 few TRBV30 -
TGCAGTGCTAGGATTGGTTACACCGGGGAGCTGTTTTTT CSARIGYTGELFF TRBJ2-2 many TRBV20-1 -
TGTGCCAGCAGCCCCCCGTTGGGAGGGGGCATTCAGTACTTC CASSPPLGGGIQYF TRBJ2-4 many TRBV7-2 -
TGCGCCAGCAGCTTGGGGTGGACCGGGTATGGCTACACCTTC CASSLGWTGYGYTF TRBJ1-2 few TRBV5-1 -
TGTGCCAGCAGCTACAGGGGTGGGACTCAGCCCCAGCATTTT CASSYRGGTQPQHF TRBJ1-5 - TRBV7-2 TRBD1
TGCAGCGTTCCCGGGACAGCGGTCACTGAAGCTTTCTTT CSVPGTAVTEAFF TRBJ1-1 many TRBV29-1 TRBD1
TGCGCCAGCAGCCAAGAAACCCGGGACAGGAAGTACTTC CASSQETRDRKYF TRBJ2-5 few TRBV4-1 TRBD1
TGTGCCTGGAGTGGTGTCCCTACCTACGAGCAGTACTTC CAWSGVPTYEQYF TRBJ2-7 - TRBV30 -
TGTGCCAGCAGCTTAAACCCACCGGGACTAGCGGGTTCCTACGAGCAGTACTTC CASSLNPPGLAGSYEQYF TRBJ2-7 - TRBV11-2 TRBD2
TGCAGTGCTAGAGGGAGTGAGACCCAGTACTTC CSARGSETQYF TRBJ2-5 many TRBV20-1 -
TGTGCCAGCAGCTTATTCCCGGAGGGCACTGAAGCTTTCTTT CASSLFPEGTEAFF TRBJ1-1 many TRBV7-3 -
TGTGCCTGGAAGGACAGGTCCCCTGGAAACACCATATATTTT CAWKDRSPGNTIYF TRBJ1-3 many TRBV30 TRBD1
TGTGCCAGCAGTGCTAGGGGGCGCGAGGAGACCCAGTACTTC CASSARGREETQYF TRBJ2-5 many TRBV27 TRBD1
TGTGCCAGCAGTGCCCCTGGAGGGGTGGATTCGGACGAGCAGTACTTC CASSAPGGVDSDEQYF TRBJ2-7 many TRBV12-3/TRBV12-4 -
TGTGCCAGCAGTCCCGGGACAGCTAACCAAGAGACCCAGTACTTC CASSPGTANQETQYF TRBJ2-5 - TRBV12-3/TRBV12-4 TRBD1
TGTGCCAGCAGCTTAAGAGTCCTATGGGGGGGCGGGGAGCTGTTTTTT CASSLRVLWGGGELFF TRBJ2-2 many TRBV7-8 TRBD2
TGTGCCAGCAGCCCCGGGACTGGATTAATTTACGAGCAGTACTTC CASSPGTGLIYEQYF TRBJ2-7 once TRBV6-2/TRBV6-3 -
TGTGCCAGCAGCTTAGCGGTGGAGACCCAGTACTTC CASSLAVETQYF TRBJ2-5 many TRBV7-2 -
TGTGCCAGCAGTGAATTGGCAGGGGCGAGTAATTCACCCCTCCACTTT CASSELAGASNSPLHF TRBJ1-6 - TRBV6-1 -
TGTGCCAGCAGCCTTAGCGGTGGCGGGATCTACGAGCAGTACTTC CASSLSGGGIYEQYF TRBJ2-7 many TRBV12-3/TRBV12-4 -
TGTGCCAGCAGCTCCGTTTCGGGGTCTGAAGCTTTCTTT CASSSVSGSEAFF TRBJ1-1 many TRBV5-6 -
TGTGCCAGCAGCCCCCAAGGACAGGGGATGAACACTGAAGCTTTCTTT CASSPQGQGMNTEAFF TRBJ1-1 - TRBV7-3 TRBD1
TGTGCCAGCAGCTTGGCCGGGCCGGAGGGGACCCAGTACTTC CASSLAGPEGTQYF TRBJ2-5 many TRBV5-6 -
TGTGCCAGCAGCCGAGGACAGCTGAACACCGGGGAGCTGTTTTTT CASSRGQLNTGELFF TRBJ2-2 - TRBV6-1 -
TGTGCCAGCTCACCACGGACAGGGGGGAGGTACCAAGAGACCCAGTACTTC CASSPRTGGRYQETQYF TRBJ2-5 - TRBV18 TRBD1
TGTGCCAGCAGTTACGTCCTAGCGGGAGGTTCCGGGGAGCTGTTTTTT CASSYVLAGGSGELFF TRBJ2-2 many TRBV6-2/TRBV6-3 TRBD2
TGCAGCGTGACAGGGGCCACCGGGGAGCTGTTTTTT CSVTGATGELFF TRBJ2-2 many TRBV29-1 TRBD1
TGTGCCAGCAGCTCCCTTCTAGCGGGCCGCCAAGAGACCCAGTACTTC CASSSLLAGRQETQYF TRBJ2-5 many TRBV6-2/TRBV6-3 TRBD2
TGTGCCAGCAGTGACGGGGCCAGCGGGAGTCCCTACGAGCAGTACTTC CASSDGASGSPYEQYF TRBJ2-7 many TRBV6-4 TRBD2
TGTGCCATCTCAGAACCGGGACAGGGATCCCACGAGCAGTACTTC CAISEPGQGSHEQYF TRBJ2-7 - TRBV10-3 TRBD1
TGCGCCAGCAGCTTCTTTCGAGCGGGTGGAGCCTACGAGCAGTACTTC CASSFFRAGGAYEQYF TRBJ2-7 - TRBV5-1 -
TGTGCCAGCATCACAGGGGTAGCGGAGACCCAGTACTTC CASITGVAETQYF TRBJ2-5 - TRBV7-9 TRBD1
TGTGCCAGCAGATTACCTACGGGGCCGGATCAGCCCCAGCATTTT CASRLPTGPDQPQHF TRBJ1-5 many TRBV28 -
TGTGCCTGGGTGGGGGGGAACTATGGCTACACCTTC CAWVGGNYGYTF TRBJ1-2 - TRBV30 -
TGTGCCAGCAGCCAAGGAAACTCCGCAGATACGCAGTATTTT CASSQGNSADTQYF TRBJ2-3 few TRBV11-1 -
TGTGCCAGCAGCTTCTGTCTCTGGCCGGCGGTCTGCGAGCAGTACTTC CASSFCLWPAVCEQYF TRBJ2-7 few TRBV11-1 -
TGTGCCAGTAGTTTGCTGAAAAACTATGGCTACACCTTC CASSLLKNYGYTF TRBJ1-2 many TRBV12-3/TRBV12-4 -
TGTGCCAGCTCATCGGACCAGGGGACTGAAGCTTTCTTT CASSSDQGTEAFF TRBJ1-1 many TRBV18 -
TGTGCCACGGGGGACCGCTCCTATGGCTACACCTTC CATGDRSYGYTF TRBJ1-2 many TRBV24-1 -
TGTGCCAGCAGCCGAAACGGGGGGTATTCACCCCTCCACTTT CASSRNGGYSPLHF TRBJ1-6 few TRBV28 -
TGCGCCAGCAGCTTTTATTGGGGCTACGAGCAGTACTTC CASSFYWGYEQYF TRBJ2-7 many TRBV5-1 -
TGTGCCAGCAGTACGACCGGGTACTCTGGGGCCAACGTCCTGACTTTC CASSTTGYSGANVLTF TRBJ2-6 many TRBV28 -
TGTGCCAGCAGCTTGGTCAGGAACGATGGCTACACCTTC CASSLVRNDGYTF TRBJ1-2 few TRBV7-2 -